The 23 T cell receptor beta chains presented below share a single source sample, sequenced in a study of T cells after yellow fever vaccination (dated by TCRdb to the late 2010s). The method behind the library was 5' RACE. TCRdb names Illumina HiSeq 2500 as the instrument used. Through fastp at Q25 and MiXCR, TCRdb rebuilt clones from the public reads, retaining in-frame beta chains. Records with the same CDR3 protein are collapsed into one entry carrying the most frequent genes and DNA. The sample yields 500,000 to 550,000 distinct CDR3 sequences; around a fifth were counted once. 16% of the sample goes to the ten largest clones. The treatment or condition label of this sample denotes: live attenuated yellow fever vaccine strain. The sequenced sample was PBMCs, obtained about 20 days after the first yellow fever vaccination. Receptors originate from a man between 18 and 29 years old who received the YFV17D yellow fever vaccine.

CDR3 bases: TGTGCCTGGACCCCAGGGGGTTCTGGAAACACCATATATTTT. Protein sequence: CAWTPGGSGNTIYF. V gene TRBV30 combines with J gene TRBJ1-3; 7 bases line up with TRBD1. J lost 1 base, V lost 4 bases, and 4 bases had no gene match. This CDR3 spans 14 amino acids. Germline V gives CDR1 GTSNPN, CDR2 SVGIG (reference sequence). The full variable domain, completed using reference TRBV30 and TRBJ1-3, is SQTIHQWPATLVQPVGSPLSLECTVEGTSNPNLYWYRQAAGRGLQLLFYSVGIGQISSEVPQNLSASRPQDRQFILSSKKLLLSDSGFYLCAWTPGGSGNTIYFGEGSWLTVV.

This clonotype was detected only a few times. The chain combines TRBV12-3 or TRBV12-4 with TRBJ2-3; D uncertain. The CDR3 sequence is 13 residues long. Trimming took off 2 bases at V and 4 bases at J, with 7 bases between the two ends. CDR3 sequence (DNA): TGTGCCAGCAGTTTACTAGTTGCAGATACGCAGTATTTT. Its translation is CASSLLVADTQYF.

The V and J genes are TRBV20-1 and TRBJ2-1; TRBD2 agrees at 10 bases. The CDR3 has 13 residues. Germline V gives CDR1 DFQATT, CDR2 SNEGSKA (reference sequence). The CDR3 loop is CSRLAGAYNEQFF. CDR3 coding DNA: TGCTCCCGCCTAGCGGGGGCCTACAATGAGCAGTTCTTC.

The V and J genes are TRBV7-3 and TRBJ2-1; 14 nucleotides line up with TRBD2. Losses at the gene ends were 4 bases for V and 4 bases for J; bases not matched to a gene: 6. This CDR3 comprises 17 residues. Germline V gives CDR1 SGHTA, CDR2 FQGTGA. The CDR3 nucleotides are TGTGCCAGCAGCTCGACCGGACTAGCGGGGGGATACAATGAGCAGTTCTTC. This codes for CASSSTGLAGGYNEQFF.

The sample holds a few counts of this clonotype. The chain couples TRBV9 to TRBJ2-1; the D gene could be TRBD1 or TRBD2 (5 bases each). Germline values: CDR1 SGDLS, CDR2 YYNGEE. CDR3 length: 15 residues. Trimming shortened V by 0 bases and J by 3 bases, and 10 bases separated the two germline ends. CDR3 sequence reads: CASSVEMGDYNEQFF. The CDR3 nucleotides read TGTGCCAGCAGCGTAGAAATGGGGGACTACAATGAGCAGTTCTTC.

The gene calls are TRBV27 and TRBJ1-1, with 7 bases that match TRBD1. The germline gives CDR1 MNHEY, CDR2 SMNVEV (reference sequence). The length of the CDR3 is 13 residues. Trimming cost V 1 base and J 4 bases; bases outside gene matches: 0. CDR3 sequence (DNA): TGTGCCAGCAGTTTATGGACAGGCACTGAAGCTTTCTTT. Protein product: CASSLWTGTEAFF.

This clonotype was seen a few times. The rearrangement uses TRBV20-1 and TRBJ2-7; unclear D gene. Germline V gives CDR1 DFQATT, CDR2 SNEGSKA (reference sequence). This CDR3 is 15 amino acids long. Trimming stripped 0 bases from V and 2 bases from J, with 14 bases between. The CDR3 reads CSARDLRVPPYEQYF. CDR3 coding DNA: TGCAGTGCTAGAGATCTCCGGGTCCCGCCCTACGAGCAGTACTTC.

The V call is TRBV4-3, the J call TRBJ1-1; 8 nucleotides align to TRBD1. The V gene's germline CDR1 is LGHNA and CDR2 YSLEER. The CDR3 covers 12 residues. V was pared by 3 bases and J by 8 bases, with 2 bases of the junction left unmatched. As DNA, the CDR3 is TGCGCCAGCAGCCAGAGGACAGGGGAAGCTTTCTTT. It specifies CASSQRTGEAFF.

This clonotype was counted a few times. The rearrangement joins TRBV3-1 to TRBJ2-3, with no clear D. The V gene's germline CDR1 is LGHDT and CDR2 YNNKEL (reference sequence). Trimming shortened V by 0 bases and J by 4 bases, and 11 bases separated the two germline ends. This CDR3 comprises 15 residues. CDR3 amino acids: CASSQDLARADTQYF. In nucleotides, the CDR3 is TGTGCCAGCAGCCAAGATCTGGCTAGGGCAGATACGCAGTATTTT.

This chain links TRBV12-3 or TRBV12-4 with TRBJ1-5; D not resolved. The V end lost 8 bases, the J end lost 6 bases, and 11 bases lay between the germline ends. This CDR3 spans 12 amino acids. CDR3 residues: CASAPAGQPQHF. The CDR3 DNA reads TGTGCCAGCGCTCCTGCGGGTCAGCCCCAGCATTTT.

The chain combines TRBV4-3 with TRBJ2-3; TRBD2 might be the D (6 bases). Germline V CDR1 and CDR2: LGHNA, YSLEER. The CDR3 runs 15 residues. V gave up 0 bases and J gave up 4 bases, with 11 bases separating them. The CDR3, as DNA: TGCGCCAGCAGCCAAGATATACTAGCCTCAGATACGCAGTATTTT. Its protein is CASSQDILASDTQYF.

The CDR3 nucleotides are TGCAGTGCTAGCCGGACAGGCGCCATGAACACTGAAGCTTTCTTT. Amino acids: CSASRTGAMNTEAFF. The rearrangement links TRBV20-1 to TRBJ1-1; 7 bases fit TRBD1. Unmatched junction bases numbered 7, after V lost 3 bases and J lost 0 bases. The CDR3 is 15 amino acids. Germline V gene data show CDR1 as DFQATT and CDR2 as SNEGSKA (reference sequence).

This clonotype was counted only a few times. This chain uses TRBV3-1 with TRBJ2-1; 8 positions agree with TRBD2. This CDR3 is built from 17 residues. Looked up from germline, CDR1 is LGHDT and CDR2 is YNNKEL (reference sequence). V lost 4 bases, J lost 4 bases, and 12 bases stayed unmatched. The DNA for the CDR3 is TGTGCCAGCAGCCCCTATCGCCATCGACTAGCGTACAATGAGCAGTTCTTC. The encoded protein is CASSPYRHRLAYNEQFF.

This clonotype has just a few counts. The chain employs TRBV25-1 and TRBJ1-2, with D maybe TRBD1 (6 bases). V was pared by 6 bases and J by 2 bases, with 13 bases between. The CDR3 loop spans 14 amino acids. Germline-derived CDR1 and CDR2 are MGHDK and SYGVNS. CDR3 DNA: TGTGCCAGCAGGGGGGACACGGGGAACTATGGCTACACCTTC. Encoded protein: CASRGDTGNYGYTF.

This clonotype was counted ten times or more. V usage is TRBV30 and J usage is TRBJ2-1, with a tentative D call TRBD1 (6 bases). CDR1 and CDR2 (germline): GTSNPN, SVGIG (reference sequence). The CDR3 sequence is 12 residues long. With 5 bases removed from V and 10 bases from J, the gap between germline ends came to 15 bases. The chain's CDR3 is CAWDDRHVEQFF. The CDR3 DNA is TGTGCCTGGGACGACAGGCATGTAGAGCAGTTCTTC.

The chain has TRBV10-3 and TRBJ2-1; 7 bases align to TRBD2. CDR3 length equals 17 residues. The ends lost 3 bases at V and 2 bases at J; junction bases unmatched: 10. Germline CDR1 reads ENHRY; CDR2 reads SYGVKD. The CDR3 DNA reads TGTGCCATCAGTGACGGGAGCGGGGTTGGCGCCTACAATGAGCAGTTCTTC. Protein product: CAISDGSGVGAYNEQFF.

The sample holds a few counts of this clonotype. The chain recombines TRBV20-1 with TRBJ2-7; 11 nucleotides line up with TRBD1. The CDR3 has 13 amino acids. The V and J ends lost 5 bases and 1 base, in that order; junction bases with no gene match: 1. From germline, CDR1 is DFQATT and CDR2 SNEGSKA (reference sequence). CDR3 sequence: CSAGDRGSYEQYV. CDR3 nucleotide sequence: TGCAGTGCTGGGGACAGGGGGTCCTACGAGCAGTACGTC.

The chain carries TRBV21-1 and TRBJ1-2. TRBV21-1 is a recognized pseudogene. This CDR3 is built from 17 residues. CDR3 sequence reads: CASSKGVVRHFNYGYTF. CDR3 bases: TGTGCCAGCAGCAAAGGAGTGGTTCGCCACTTTAACTATGGCTACACCTTC.

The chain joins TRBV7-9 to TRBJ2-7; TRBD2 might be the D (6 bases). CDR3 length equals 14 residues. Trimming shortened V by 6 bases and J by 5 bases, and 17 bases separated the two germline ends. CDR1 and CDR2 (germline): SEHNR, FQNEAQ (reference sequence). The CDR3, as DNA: TGTGCCAGCAGTCGCGGGGTCCCGACAAACGAGCAGTACTTC. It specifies CASSRGVPTNEQYF.

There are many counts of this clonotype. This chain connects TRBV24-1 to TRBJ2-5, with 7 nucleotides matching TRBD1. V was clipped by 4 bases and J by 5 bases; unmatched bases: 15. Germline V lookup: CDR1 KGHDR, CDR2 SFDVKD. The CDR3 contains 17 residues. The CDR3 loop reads CATSDNIRGQGNETQYF. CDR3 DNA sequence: TGTGCCACCAGTGACAACATAAGGGGGCAGGGAAATGAGACCCAGTACTTC.

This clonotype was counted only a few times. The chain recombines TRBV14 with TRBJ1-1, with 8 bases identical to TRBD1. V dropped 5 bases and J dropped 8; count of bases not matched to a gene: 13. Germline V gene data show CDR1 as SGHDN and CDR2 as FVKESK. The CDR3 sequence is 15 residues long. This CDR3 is CASSIGTGPGWEAFF. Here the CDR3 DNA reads TGTGCCAGCAGCATCGGGACAGGCCCAGGGTGGGAAGCTTTCTTT.

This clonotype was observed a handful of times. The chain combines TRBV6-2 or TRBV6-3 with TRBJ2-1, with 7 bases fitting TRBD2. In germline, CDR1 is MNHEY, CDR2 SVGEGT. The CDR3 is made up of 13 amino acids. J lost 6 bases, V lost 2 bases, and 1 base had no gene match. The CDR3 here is CASSYTGGNEQFF. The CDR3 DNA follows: TGTGCCAGCAGTTACACGGGGGGCAATGAGCAGTTCTTC.

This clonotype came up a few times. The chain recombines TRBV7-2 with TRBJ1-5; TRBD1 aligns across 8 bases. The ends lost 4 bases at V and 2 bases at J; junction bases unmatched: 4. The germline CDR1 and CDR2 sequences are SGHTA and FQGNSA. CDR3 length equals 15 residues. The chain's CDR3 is CASSSQGQGNQPQHF. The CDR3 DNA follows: TGTGCCAGCAGCTCCCAGGGACAGGGCAATCAGCCCCAGCATTTT. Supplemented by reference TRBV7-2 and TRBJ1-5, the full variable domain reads GAGVSQSPSNKVTEKGKDVELRCDPISGHTALYWYRQSLGQGLEFLIYFQGNSAPDKSGLPSDRFSAERTGGSVSTLTIQRTQQEDSAVYLCASSSQGQGNQPQHFGDGTRLSIL.